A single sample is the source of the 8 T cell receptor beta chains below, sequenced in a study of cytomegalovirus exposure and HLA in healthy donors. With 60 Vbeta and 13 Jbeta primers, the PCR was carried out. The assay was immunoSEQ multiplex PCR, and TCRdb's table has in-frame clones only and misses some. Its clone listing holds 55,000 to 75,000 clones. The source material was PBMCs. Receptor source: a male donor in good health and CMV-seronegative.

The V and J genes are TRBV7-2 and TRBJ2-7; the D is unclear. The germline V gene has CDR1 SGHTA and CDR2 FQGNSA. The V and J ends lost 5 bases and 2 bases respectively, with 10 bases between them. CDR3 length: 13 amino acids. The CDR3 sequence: CASSAPSAYEQYF. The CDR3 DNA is TGTGCCAGCAGCGCCCCAAGCGCCTACGAGCAGTACTTC.

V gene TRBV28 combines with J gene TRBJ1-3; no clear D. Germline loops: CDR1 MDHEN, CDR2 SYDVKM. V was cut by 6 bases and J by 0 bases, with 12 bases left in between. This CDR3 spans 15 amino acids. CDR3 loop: CASRLTPASGNTIYF. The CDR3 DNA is TGTGCCAGCAGACTAACACCAGCCTCTGGAAACACCATATATTTT.

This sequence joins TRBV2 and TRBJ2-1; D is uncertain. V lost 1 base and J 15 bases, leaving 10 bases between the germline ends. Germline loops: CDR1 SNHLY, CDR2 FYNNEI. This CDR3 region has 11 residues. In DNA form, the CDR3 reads TGTGCCAGCAGTGAAGTGGAGAGTACGTTCTTC. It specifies CASSEVESTFF.

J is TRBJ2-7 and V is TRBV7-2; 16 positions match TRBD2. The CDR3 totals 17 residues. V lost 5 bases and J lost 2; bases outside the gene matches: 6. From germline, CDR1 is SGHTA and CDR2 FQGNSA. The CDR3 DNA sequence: TGTGCCAGCAGCGTGGGACTAGCGGGAGGGCCCGCCTACGAGCAGTACTTC. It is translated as CASSVGLAGGPAYEQYF.

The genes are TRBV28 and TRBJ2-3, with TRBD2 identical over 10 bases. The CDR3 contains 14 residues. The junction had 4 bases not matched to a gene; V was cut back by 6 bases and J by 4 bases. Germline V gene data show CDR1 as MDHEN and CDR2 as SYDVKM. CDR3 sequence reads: CASSLAGGSDTQYF. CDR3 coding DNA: TGTGCCAGCAGCTTAGCGGGAGGCTCAGATACGCAGTATTTT.

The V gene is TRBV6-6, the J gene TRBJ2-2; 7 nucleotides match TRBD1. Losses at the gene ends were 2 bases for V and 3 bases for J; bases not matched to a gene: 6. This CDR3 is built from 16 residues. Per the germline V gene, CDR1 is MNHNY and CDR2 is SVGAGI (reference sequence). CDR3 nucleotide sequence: TGTGCCAGCAGTTACAGAACCGGGACAGACACCGGGGAGCTGTTTTTT. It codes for CASSYRTGTDTGELFF.

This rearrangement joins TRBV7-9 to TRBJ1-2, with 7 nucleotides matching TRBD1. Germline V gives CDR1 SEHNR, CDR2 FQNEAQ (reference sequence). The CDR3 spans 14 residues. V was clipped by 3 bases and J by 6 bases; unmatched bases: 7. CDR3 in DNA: TGTGCCAGCAGCTTCAGACAGGGACTCGATGGCTACACCTTC. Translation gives CASSFRQGLDGYTF.

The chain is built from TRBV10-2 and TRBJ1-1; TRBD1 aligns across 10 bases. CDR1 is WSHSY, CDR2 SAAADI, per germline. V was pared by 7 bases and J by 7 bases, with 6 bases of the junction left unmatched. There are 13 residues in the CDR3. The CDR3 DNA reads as TGCGCCAGCAATGACAGGGGGCGCGATGAAGCTTTCTTT. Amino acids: CASNDRGRDEAFF.